Listed here are 26 T cell receptor beta chains from one sample, sequenced in a study of cytomegalovirus exposure and HLA in healthy donors. Use of 60 Vbeta and 13 Jbeta primers characterized the PCR. The table came from immunoSEQ multiplex PCR; TCRdb's copy has only in-frame clones and leaves some out. The sample shows around 90,000 clones, roughly 86% of them seen only once. The specimen sequenced was PBMCs. All receptors come from a man in his thirties or forties in good health and CMV-seropositive.

The CDR3 sequence is CASGQSGSTEAFF. CDR3 DNA: TGTGCCAGCGGTCAAAGCGGGAGCACTGAAGCTTTCTTT. The chain links TRBV28 to TRBJ1-1; unclear D gene. The CDR3 sequence is 13 residues long. The germline V gene has CDR1 MDHEN and CDR2 SYDVKM. V shed 8 bases and J shed 4 bases, with 14 bases lying between them. The full variable domain, with the rest looked up from reference TRBV28 and TRBJ1-1, is DVKVTQSSRYLVKRTGEKVFLECVQDMDHENMFWYRQDPGLGLRLIYFSYDVKMKEKGDIPEGYSVSREKKERFSLILESASTNQTSMYLCASGQSGSTEAFFGQGTRLTVV.

This clone was detected a few times. The chain links TRBV27 to TRBJ2-5, with a possible D match to TRBD2 (6 bases). V lost 6 bases, J lost 5 bases, and 16 bases lay in between. The germline CDR1 and CDR2 sequences are MNHEY and SMNVEV (reference sequence). The CDR3 runs 14 residues. CDR3 loop: CASSPLAGTETQYF. The CDR3 DNA sequence: TGTGCCAGCAGCCCCTTGGCGGGAACGGAGACCCAGTACTTC.

This chain uses TRBV11-3 with TRBJ2-2, with D uncertain. Trimming removed 0 bases at V and 6 bases at J, with 5 bases between. Germline V gene lookup returns CDR1 SGHNT and CDR2 YENEEA. The CDR3 totals 13 residues. The CDR3 region has the DNA TGTGCCAGCAGCTTAGACGAGGCCGGGGAGCTGTTTTTT. This codes for CASSLDEAGELFF.

V and J are TRBV21-1 and TRBJ1-5; TRBD1 was called by the table and not checked on the DNA. TRBV21-1 is designated a pseudogene. This CDR3 spans 16 amino acids. CDR3 sequence reads: CASRPTLRGPDQPQHF. CDR3 DNA sequence: TGTGCCAGCAGACCAACCTTGAGGGGGCCAGATCAGCCCCAGCATTTT.

The chain carries TRBV9 and TRBJ1-3, with a possible D match to TRBD1 (5 bases). The germline gives CDR1 SGDLS, CDR2 YYNGEE. The CDR3 is made up of 17 amino acids. With 4 bases removed from V and 0 bases from J, the gap between germline ends came to 17 bases. The chain's CDR3 is CASSQAGRANSGNTIYF. Here the CDR3 DNA reads TGTGCCAGCAGCCAGGCGGGACGCGCAAACTCTGGAAACACCATATATTTT.

The chain carries TRBV19 and TRBJ2-1; 13 positions agree with TRBD2. In germline, CDR1 is LNHDA, CDR2 SQIVND (reference sequence). Trimming cost V 3 bases and J 9 bases; bases outside gene matches: 5. The CDR3 has 15 residues. For the CDR3, the DNA is TGTGCCAGTAGTATGAGGACTAGCGGGAGCCCTGAGCAGTTCTTC. It is translated as CASSMRTSGSPEQFF.

Comments on this clone: The germline gene is not matched at one end of the junction; a read error may be the cause. V usage is TRBV5-1 and J usage is TRBJ2-1; no definite D call. The CDR3 sequence is 12 residues long. Germline CDR1 SGHRS, CDR2 YFSETQ. The CDR3 spells CANSLKIDEQFF. As DNA, the CDR3 is TGCGCCAACAGCCTAAAGATAGATGAGCAGTTCTTC.

The chain joins TRBV28 to TRBJ1-1, with a possible D match to TRBD1 (5 bases). V was cut by 6 bases and J by 11 bases, with 16 bases left in between. Germline CDR1 is MDHEN and CDR2 is SYDVKM. The CDR3 totals 12 residues. The CDR3 protein is CASRIWDSAAFF. CDR3 in DNA: TGTGCCAGCAGAATTTGGGACTCGGCGGCTTTCTTT.

The chain uses TRBV30 and TRBJ1-5, with 9 bases lining up with TRBD1. J was trimmed by 2 bases and V by 3 bases; bases with no gene match: 5. The CDR3 is 15 amino acids. The germline V gene has CDR1 GTSNPN and CDR2 SVGIG (reference sequence). Here the CDR3 reads CAWSTGGFGNQPQHF. CDR3 nucleotide sequence: TGTGCCTGGAGCACAGGGGGCTTTGGCAATCAGCCCCAGCATTTT.

This chain uses TRBV18 with TRBJ2-2, with a tentative D call TRBD1 (5 bases). Trimming took 0 bases from V and 6 from J, leaving 14 bases between them. The length of the CDR3 is 16 residues. Germline CDR1 KGHSH, CDR2 LQKENI. CDR3 residues: CASSPPFLVRAGELFF. For the CDR3, the DNA is TGTGCCAGCTCACCACCGTTTCTAGTCAGGGCCGGGGAGCTGTTTTTT.

As regards this clone: The junction differs from germline at one of its ends, possibly a read error. This rearrangement joins TRBV5-6 to TRBJ2-1, with 13 bases aligning to TRBD2. CDR1 is SGHDT, CDR2 YYEEEE, per germline. There are 15 residues in the CDR3. This CDR3 is CASSLRLAGGNEQLF. DNA for the CDR3: TGTGCCAGCAGCTTGCGACTAGCGGGAGGTAATGAGCAGCTCTTC.

The chain joins TRBV28 to TRBJ2-7, with TRBD2 matching 9 bases. Germline V lookup: CDR1 MDHEN, CDR2 SYDVKM. The CDR3 is made up of 15 amino acids. Germline trimming cut 6 bases from V and 6 bases from J; bases unmatched to any gene: 12. CDR3 coding DNA: TGTGCCAGCAGATATCGGGCGGGAGGGCCCAGCGAGCAGTACTTC. Encoded protein: CASRYRAGGPSEQYF.

V and J are TRBV5-1 and TRBJ2-5; 9 positions agree with TRBD1. CDR1 is SGHRS, CDR2 YFSETQ, per germline. V lost 4 bases and J lost 2; bases outside the gene matches: 6. There are 15 residues in the CDR3. The CDR3 region is CASSLLGQGQETQYF. CDR3 nucleotide sequence: TGCGCCAGCAGCCTTCTTGGACAGGGGCAAGAGACCCAGTACTTC.

The chain employs TRBV5-8 and TRBJ1-4, with TRBD1 matching over 8 bases. The length of the CDR3 is 16 residues. The V gene's germline CDR1 is SGHTS and CDR2 YDEGEE. V gave up 4 bases and J gave up 8 bases; unmatched junction bases: 13. CDR3 in DNA: TGTGCCAGCAGCATGTACGGCAGGGGGCTCGGCGAAAAACTGTTTTTT. It yields the protein CASSMYGRGLGEKLFF.

This rearrangement joins TRBV4-1 to TRBJ2-7, with D possibly being TRBD2 (5 bases). CDR1 MGHRA and CDR2 YSYEKL come from the germline V gene. The CDR3 spans 14 residues. V shed 4 bases and J shed 2 bases, with 12 bases lying between them. CDR3 region: CASSPGELAYEQYF. CDR3 in DNA: TGCGCCAGCAGCCCCGGGGAGTTAGCCTACGAGCAGTACTTC.

There are a few counts of this clone. The V gene is TRBV15, the J gene TRBJ1-5, with a weak D call TRBD1 (5 bases). Germline-derived CDR1 and CDR2 are LNHNV and YYDKDF (reference sequence). The CDR3 totals 16 residues. The V and J ends lost 1 base and 0 bases respectively, with 10 bases between them. The CDR3: CATSRGGGYSNQPQHF. CDR3 coding DNA: TGTGCCACCAGCAGAGGGGGGGGTTATAGCAATCAGCCCCAGCATTTT.

V and J are TRBV5-1 and TRBJ2-7, with D maybe TRBD2 (5 bases). The CDR3 spans 16 residues. Germline V CDR1 and CDR2: SGHRS, YFSETQ. Trimming cost V 4 bases and J 0 bases, with 17 bases left between them. CDR3 DNA sequence: TGCGCCAGCAGCGCCCACCGGGGAGACTTCTCCTACGAGCAGTACTTC. Translated, it gives CASSAHRGDFSYEQYF.

This clone showed up just once. The chain is built from TRBV27 and TRBJ2-3, with TRBD2 matching 12 bases. Per germline, CDR1 MNHEY and CDR2 SMNVEV (reference sequence). CDR3 length: 14 amino acids. J was trimmed by 6 bases and V by 5 bases; bases with no gene match: 3. The CDR3 here is CASSPTSGRDTQYF. Written as DNA, the CDR3 is TGTGCCAGCAGTCCCACTAGCGGGAGGGATACGCAGTATTTT.

The genes are TRBV5-1 and TRBJ2-2; 13 positions agree with TRBD2. The CDR3 loop spans 20 amino acids. Germline V gene data show CDR1 as SGHRS and CDR2 as YFSETQ. Trimming took 4 bases from V and 1 from J; bases not matched to a gene: 13. CDR3 nucleotides: TGCGCCAGCAGCCGCGCCAAACTAGCGGGAGGGCCGATGAACACCGGGGAGCTGTTTTTT. Protein product: CASSRAKLAGGPMNTGELFF.

The V gene is TRBV11-2, the J gene TRBJ2-2, with 7 bases lining up with TRBD1. This CDR3 spans 16 amino acids. Unmatched junction bases numbered 5, after V lost 2 bases and J lost 2 bases. Per germline, CDR1 SGHAT and CDR2 FQNNGV. The CDR3 protein is CASSLPRQGNTGELFF. The CDR3 coding sequence is TGTGCCAGCAGCTTACCCCGACAGGGCAACACCGGGGAGCTGTTTTTT.

V is TRBV6-4 and J is TRBJ2-3; 13 bases align to TRBD2. The CDR3 runs 15 residues. V lost 3 bases to trimming and J lost 6 bases; unmatched junction nucleotides: 3. Germline V CDR1 and CDR2: MRHNA, SNTAGT. CDR3 nucleotides: TGTGCCAGCAGTGAACTAGCGGGAGGGCCGGATACGCAGTATTTT. It translates to CASSELAGGPDTQYF.

This clone occurred a few times. Its ends do not fully match the called genes, so a read error is possible. The genes are TRBV7-2 and TRBJ1-5; 7 nucleotides align to TRBD1. From germline, CDR1 is SGHTA and CDR2 FQGNSA. CDR3 length equals 15 residues. CDR3 residues: CASSPRTGHNEPQHF. The CDR3 region has the DNA TGTGCCAGCAGCCCCCGGACAGGACACAATGAGCCCCAGCATTTT.

The V call is TRBV27, the J call TRBJ2-7; 8 positions agree with TRBD1. Germline CDR1 is MNHEY and CDR2 is SMNVEV (reference sequence). This CDR3 spans 15 amino acids. With V trimmed by 2 bases and J by 0 bases, 3 bases remained unmatched. The CDR3 nucleotides read TGTGCCAGCAGTTTACCGGACAGGGTCTCCTACGAGCAGTACTTC. Its protein product is CASSLPDRVSYEQYF.

The V gene is TRBV9, the J gene TRBJ2-3; 9 nucleotides line up with TRBD2. The V and J ends lost 0 bases and 5 bases, in that order; junction bases with no gene match: 4. The germline V gene encodes CDR1 SGDLS and CDR2 YYNGEE. The CDR3 runs to 15 residues. In DNA, the CDR3 is TGTGCCAGCAGCGTAGTCGGGACTAGCCGAGATACGCAGTATTTT. This sequence encodes CASSVVGTSRDTQYF.

Only one count was recorded for this clone. The rearrangement joins TRBV28 to TRBJ1-1; TRBD1 aligns across 8 bases. CDR1 and CDR2 (germline): MDHEN, SYDVKM. The CDR3 runs to 15 residues. V shed 6 bases, J shed 5 bases, and the junction held 11 bases outside the gene matches. The CDR3 reads CASSYRTGSRTEAFF. For the CDR3, the DNA is TGTGCCAGCAGCTACCGGACAGGGTCAAGAACTGAAGCTTTCTTT.

This clone appeared a few times. V and J are TRBV28 and TRBJ2-5; possibly TRBD1 for D (5 bases). CDR1 and CDR2 from the germline V gene are MDHEN and SYDVKM. This CDR3 contains 13 residues. The germline V and J ends were trimmed by 9 bases and 5 bases, with 16 bases remaining between them. The CDR3 coding sequence is TGTGCCAGTCAGGGTCACTTGGACGAGACCCAGTACTTC. It codes for CASQGHLDETQYF. The variable domain in full, completed from reference TRBV28 and TRBJ2-5, reads DVKVTQSSRYLVKRTGEKVFLECVQDMDHENMFWYRQDPGLGLRLIYFSYDVKMKEKGDIPEGYSVSREKKERFSLILESASTNQTSMYLCASQGHLDETQYFGPGTRLLVL.